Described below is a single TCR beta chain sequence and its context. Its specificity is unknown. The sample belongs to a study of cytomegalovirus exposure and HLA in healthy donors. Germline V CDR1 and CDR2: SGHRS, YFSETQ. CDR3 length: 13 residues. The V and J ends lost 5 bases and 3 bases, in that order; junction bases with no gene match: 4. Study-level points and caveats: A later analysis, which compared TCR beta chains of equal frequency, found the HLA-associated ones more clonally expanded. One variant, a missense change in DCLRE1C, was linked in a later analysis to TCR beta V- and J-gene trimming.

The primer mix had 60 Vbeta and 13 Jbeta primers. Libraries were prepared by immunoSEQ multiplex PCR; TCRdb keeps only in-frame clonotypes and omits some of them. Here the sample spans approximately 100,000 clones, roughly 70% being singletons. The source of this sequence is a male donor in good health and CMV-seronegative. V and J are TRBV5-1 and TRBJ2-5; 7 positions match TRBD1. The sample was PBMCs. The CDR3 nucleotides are TGCGCCAGCAGACGACAGGGAGAAGAGACCCAGTACTTC. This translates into CASRRQGEETQYF.